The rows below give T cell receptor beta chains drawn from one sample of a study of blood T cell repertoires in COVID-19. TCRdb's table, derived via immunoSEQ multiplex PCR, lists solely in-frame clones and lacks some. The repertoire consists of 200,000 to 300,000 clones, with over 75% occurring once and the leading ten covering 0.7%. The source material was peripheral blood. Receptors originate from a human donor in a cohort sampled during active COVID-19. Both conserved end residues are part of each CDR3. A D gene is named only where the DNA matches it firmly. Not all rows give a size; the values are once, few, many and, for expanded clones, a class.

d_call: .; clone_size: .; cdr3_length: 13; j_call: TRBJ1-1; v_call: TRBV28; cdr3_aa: CASSGPRATEAFF; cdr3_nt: TGTGCCAGCAGCGGGCCGCGGGCCACTGAAGCTTTCTTT
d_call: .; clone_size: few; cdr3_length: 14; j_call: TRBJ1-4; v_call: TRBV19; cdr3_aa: CASSPQASNEKLFF; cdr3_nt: TGTGCCAGTAGTCCACAGGCTTCTAATGAAAAACTGTTTTTT
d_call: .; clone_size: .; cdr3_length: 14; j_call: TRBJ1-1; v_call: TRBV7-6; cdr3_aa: CASSLGQLFSEAFF; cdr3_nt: TGTGCCAGCAGCTTAGGGCAATTGTTTTCTGAAGCTTTCTTT
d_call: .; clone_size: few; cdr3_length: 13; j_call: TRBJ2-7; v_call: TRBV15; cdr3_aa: CATSRDRVYEQYF; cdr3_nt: TGTGCCACCAGCAGAGACAGGGTGTACGAGCAGTACTTC
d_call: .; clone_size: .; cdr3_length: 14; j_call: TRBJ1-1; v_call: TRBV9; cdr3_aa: CASSVQDMNTEAFF; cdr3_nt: TGTGCCAGCAGCGTACAGGATATGAACACTGAAGCTTTCTTT
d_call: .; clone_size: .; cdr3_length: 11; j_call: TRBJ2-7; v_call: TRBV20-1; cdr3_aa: CSGLAEYEQYF; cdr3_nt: TGCAGTGGGCTAGCTGAGTACGAGCAGTACTTC
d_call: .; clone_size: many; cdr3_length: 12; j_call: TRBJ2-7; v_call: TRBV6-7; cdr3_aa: CASSSGQGEQYF; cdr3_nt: TGTGCCAGCAGTTCTGGACAAGGCGAGCAGTACTTC
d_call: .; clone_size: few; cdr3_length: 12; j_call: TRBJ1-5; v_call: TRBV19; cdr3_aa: CASSLIHQPQHF; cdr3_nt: TGTGCCAGTAGTCTAATCCATCAGCCCCAGCATTTT
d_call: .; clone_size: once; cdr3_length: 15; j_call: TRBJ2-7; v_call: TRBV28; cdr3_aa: CASRSTGGGSYEQYF; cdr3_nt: TGTGCCAGCAGGTCTACAGGGGGGGGATCCTACGAGCAGTACTTC
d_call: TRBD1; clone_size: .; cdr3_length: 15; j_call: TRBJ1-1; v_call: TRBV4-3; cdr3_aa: CASSPQGAWGTEAFF; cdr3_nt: TGCGCCAGCAGCCCACAGGGGGCTTGGGGCACTGAAGCTTTCTTT
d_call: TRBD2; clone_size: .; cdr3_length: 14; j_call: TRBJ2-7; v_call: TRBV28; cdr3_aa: CASSPQREGYEQYF; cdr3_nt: TGTGCCAGCAGTCCTCAGCGGGAGGGATACGAGCAGTACTTC
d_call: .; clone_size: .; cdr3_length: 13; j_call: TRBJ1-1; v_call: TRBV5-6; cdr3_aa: CASSVTGFTEAFF; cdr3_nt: TGTGCCAGCAGCGTGACAGGTTTCACTGAAGCTTTCTTT